This T cell receptor beta chain was identified during a study of T-cell reconstitution after alpha-beta-depleted transplantation in children. As it was prepared, the TCRbeta library received unique molecular identifiers. TCRdb itself ran the PCR reads through MiXCR, one entry per CDR3 protein. This sample carries over 70,000 distinct CDR3 sequences, 10% to 15% of them seen once, and the ten largest clones take around 14%. This clonotype was seen ten or more times. In germline, CDR1 is MNHEY, CDR2 SMNVEV (reference sequence). The CDR3 extends over 13 amino acids. J was trimmed by 8 bases and V by 4 bases; bases with no gene match: 5.

The chain couples TRBV27 to TRBJ1-2; 9 nucleotides agree with TRBD1. The source of this sequence is a human donor who donated a stem cell graft to a child with inherited bone marrow failure. The sample in question was PBMCs from the stem cell graft donor, obtained from the stem cell graft. CDR3 DNA: TGTGCCAGCAGTTCCACAGGGGGCGGAGGCTACACCTTC. The encoded protein is CASSSTGGGGYTF.